The next 18 T cell receptor beta chains were all read from a single sample in a study of cytomegalovirus exposure and HLA in healthy donors. Here immunoSEQ multiplex PCR was the method, and the copy in TCRdb shows in-frame clones only, minus some. The sample yields just over 80,000 clones, around 96% seen once. The sequenced sample was PBMCs. The receptor source for this set is a woman between 18 and 30 years old in good health and CMV-seronegative.

V and J are TRBV7-9 and TRBJ1-4; 9 nucleotides line up with TRBD1. The length of the CDR3 is 14 residues. Germline CDR1 is SEHNR and CDR2 is FQNEAQ (reference sequence). Trimming at V came to 7 bases and at J to 5 bases, leaving 5 bases not matched to a gene. The DNA of the CDR3 is TGTGCCAGCACCTACGGGACAGGGAATGAAAAACTGTTTTTT. Its translation: CASTYGTGNEKLFF.

The V call is TRBV5-4, the J call TRBJ1-4, with D possibly being TRBD1 (5 bases). V dropped 5 bases and J dropped 1 base, with 12 bases sitting between them. CDR1 is SGHNT and CDR2 is YYREEE in the germline V gene (reference sequence). The CDR3 has 15 amino acids. CDR3 nucleotides: TGTGCCAGCAGGCGTGACGGGGGAACTAATGAAAAACTGTTTTTT. It specifies CASRRDGGTNEKLFF. Combining the CDR3 with reference TRBV5-4 and TRBJ1-4 gives the whole variable domain ETGVTQSPTHLIKTRGQQVTLRCSSQSGHNTVSWYQQALGQGPQFIFQYYREEENGRGNFPPRFSGLQFPNYSSELNVNALELDDSALYLCASRRDGGTNEKLFFGSGTQLSVL.

This clone was seen once. The chain carries TRBV5-1 and TRBJ2-7; TRBD1 matches at 8 bases. J lost 5 bases, V lost 0 bases, and 7 bases had no gene match. In germline, CDR1 is SGHRS, CDR2 YFSETQ. The CDR3 covers 15 residues. The CDR3 nucleotides are TGCGCCAGCAGCTTGGTGGGGACAGGATCGGACGAGCAGTACTTC. Protein: CASSLVGTGSDEQYF.

The chain joins TRBV7-8 to TRBJ2-1, with TRBD2 identical over 7 bases. Trimming took 2 bases from V and 2 from J; bases not matched to a gene: 0. CDR3 size: 14 residues. Germline V gene sequence: CDR1 SGHVS, CDR2 FQNEAQ. CDR3 sequence: CASSLLAAYNEQFF. The CDR3, as DNA: TGTGCCAGCAGCTTACTAGCGGCCTACAATGAGCAGTTCTTC.

The chain is built from TRBV11-3 and TRBJ2-1; 7 bases match TRBD2. The V gene end was trimmed by 1 base and the J gene end by 4 bases; junction bases not matched to a gene: 7. CDR3 size: 16 residues. Germline V gene data show CDR1 as SGHNT and CDR2 as YENEEA. DNA of the CDR3: TGTGCCAGCAGCTTAGGTGCTAGCGGAATTTACAATGAGCAGTTCTTC. Amino acid sequence: CASSLGASGIYNEQFF.

In DNA form, the CDR3 reads TGTGCCAGCAGTATACAGGAGGGCACTGAAGCTTTCTTT. It is translated as CASSIQEGTEAFF. The chain recombines TRBV2 with TRBJ1-1; maybe TRBD1 (5 bases). V was pared by 5 bases and J by 4 bases, with 11 bases between. From germline, CDR1 is SNHLY and CDR2 FYNNEI. This CDR3 contains 13 residues.

The rearrangement links TRBV5-4 to TRBJ2-7, with a tentative D call TRBD2 (6 bases). V was clipped by 1 base and J by 3 bases, with 11 bases between them. Germline V lookup: CDR1 SGHNT, CDR2 YYREEE (reference sequence). The CDR3 is 14 residues long. CDR3 in DNA: TGTGCCAGCAGCTTGTTCGGGACTTACTACGAGCAGTACTTC. Its translation: CASSLFGTYYEQYF.

The chain uses TRBV25-1 and TRBJ1-4; TRBD1 agrees at 7 bases. The CDR3 sequence is 16 residues long. Germline values: CDR1 MGHDK, CDR2 SYGVNS. The trim removed 3 bases at V and 4 bases at J, leaving 8 bases unmatched. CDR3: CASSDHTGARNEKLFF. The CDR3 DNA reads as TGTGCCAGCAGTGACCATACAGGGGCCCGTAATGAAAAACTGTTTTTT. The variable domain in full, completed from reference TRBV25-1 and TRBJ1-4, reads EADIYQTPRYLVIGTGKKITLECSQTMGHDKMYWYQQDPGMELHLIHYSYGVNSTEKGDLSSESTVSRIRTEHFPLTLESARPSHTSQYLCASSDHTGARNEKLFFGSGTQLSVL.

V is TRBV7-8 and J is TRBJ1-1, with a weak D call TRBD1 (5 bases). V was clipped by 5 bases and J by 4 bases, with 20 bases between them. The CDR3 contains 16 residues. Germline-derived CDR1 and CDR2 are SGHVS and FQNEAQ. The CDR3 DNA follows: TGTGCCAGCAGCCCTAGGTCGGAGGGGTGGGGCACTGAAGCTTTCTTT. This sequence encodes CASSPRSEGWGTEAFF.

The chain links TRBV5-4 to TRBJ1-1; maybe TRBD1 (5 bases). In germline, CDR1 is SGHNT, CDR2 YYREEE (reference sequence). The CDR3 covers 14 residues. Trimming shortened V by 1 base and J by 5 bases, and 12 bases separated the two germline ends. The CDR3: CASSLRVKGTEAFF. CDR3 sequence (DNA): TGTGCCAGCAGCTTGCGGGTCAAGGGGACTGAAGCTTTCTTT.

This clone was seen only once. J is TRBJ2-1 and V is TRBV6-4, with 12 bases identical to TRBD1. CDR1 is MRHNA, CDR2 SNTAGT, per germline. The CDR3 runs 16 residues. Trimming cost V 0 bases and J 6 bases; bases outside gene matches: 3. The CDR3 sequence is CASSDSGTGGFNEQFF. The DNA of the CDR3 is TGTGCCAGCAGTGACTCCGGGACAGGGGGCTTCAATGAGCAGTTCTTC.

This rearrangement joins TRBV14 to TRBJ2-7, with D perhaps matching TRBD1 (7 bases). The CDR3 spans 15 residues. V gave up 1 base and J gave up 3 bases, with 13 bases separating them. Germline lookup yields CDR1 SGHDN and CDR2 FVKESK. CDR3 sequence: CASSQGQGGFYEQYF. The CDR3 bases are TGTGCCAGCAGCCAAGGACAGGGAGGTTTCTACGAGCAGTACTTC.

This clone has just a few counts. The chain recombines TRBV5-6 with TRBJ2-2; D ambiguous. CDR3 length: 13 residues. CDR1 and CDR2 (germline): SGHDT, YYEEEE. Between the trimmed V and J ends, which lost 0 bases and 4 bases, there was a span of 4 bases. CDR3 DNA sequence: TGTGCCAGCAGCTTGGCCGTCACCGGGGAGCTGTTTTTT. Residues: CASSLAVTGELFF.

J is TRBJ2-7 and V is TRBV7-9, with a weak D call TRBD1 (5 bases). Deletions cut 5 bases from V and 3 bases from J, with 17 bases between. Germline values: CDR1 SEHNR, CDR2 FQNEAQ (reference sequence). The CDR3 spans 15 residues. CDR3 in amino acids: CASSPNDSKYYEQYF. The CDR3, as DNA: TGTGCCAGCAGCCCTAATGACAGCAAATACTACGAGCAGTACTTC.

V usage is TRBV6-5 and J usage is TRBJ1-1; D remains ambiguous. Between the trimmed V and J ends, which lost 6 bases and 1 base, there was a span of 9 bases. CDR3 length: 13 amino acids. In germline, CDR1 is MNHEY, CDR2 SVGAGI. The CDR3 nucleotides read TGTGCCAGCAGACGTACTCAGAACACTGAAGCTTTCTTT. Translating it yields CASRRTQNTEAFF.

This chain joins TRBV30 and TRBJ1-1; D may be TRBD1 (6 bases). The length of the CDR3 is 13 residues. The germline V and J ends were trimmed by 4 bases and 1 base, with 10 bases remaining between them. Germline V gene sequence: CDR1 GTSNPN, CDR2 SVGIG (reference sequence). The DNA for the CDR3 is TGTGCCTGGACTAAGGACAGGAACACTGAAGCTTTCTTT. Protein product: CAWTKDRNTEAFF.

This chain uses TRBV7-7 with TRBJ2-1; 14 nucleotides align to TRBD2. The CDR3 totals 21 residues. The V segment lost 0 bases and the J segment 10 bases; nucleotides outside the gene matches: 20. Germline loops: CDR1 SSHAT, CDR2 FNYEAQ (reference sequence). The CDR3 region is CASSLALSRTSGRKRSGEQFF. Here the CDR3 DNA reads TGTGCCAGCAGCTTAGCGTTATCCAGGACTAGCGGGAGGAAGAGGTCCGGAGAGCAGTTCTTC.

The rearrangement joins TRBV19 to TRBJ1-3, with 7 bases that match TRBD1. This CDR3 is built from 14 residues. V lost 11 bases and J lost 0; bases outside the gene matches: 7. The germline CDR1 and CDR2 sequences are LNHDA and SQIVND (reference sequence). CDR3 nucleotide sequence: TGTGCCGCACGACCAGGGGGCTCTGGAAACACCATATATTTT. Translated, it gives CAARPGGSGNTIYF.